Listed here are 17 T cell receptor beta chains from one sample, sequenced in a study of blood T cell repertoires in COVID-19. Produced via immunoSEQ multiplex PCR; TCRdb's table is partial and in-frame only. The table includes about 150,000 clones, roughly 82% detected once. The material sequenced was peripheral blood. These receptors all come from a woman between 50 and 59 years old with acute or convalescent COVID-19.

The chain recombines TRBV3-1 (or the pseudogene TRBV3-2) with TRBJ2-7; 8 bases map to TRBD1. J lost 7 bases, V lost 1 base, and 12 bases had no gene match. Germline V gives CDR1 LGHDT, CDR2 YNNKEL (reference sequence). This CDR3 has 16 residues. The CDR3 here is CASSQARQGRRSEQYF. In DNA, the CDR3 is TGTGCCAGCAGCCAAGCTCGACAGGGGAGAAGGAGTGAGCAGTACTTC.

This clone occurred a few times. The DNA of the CDR3 is TGCGCCAGCAGCCAAGATCGGGAGAACACCATATATTTT. Protein product: CASSQDRENTIYF. This sequence joins TRBV4-3 and TRBJ1-3; no reliable D call. Trimming cost V 0 bases and J 7 bases, with 7 bases left between them. Germline values: CDR1 LGHNA, CDR2 YSLEER. The CDR3 consists of 13 residues.

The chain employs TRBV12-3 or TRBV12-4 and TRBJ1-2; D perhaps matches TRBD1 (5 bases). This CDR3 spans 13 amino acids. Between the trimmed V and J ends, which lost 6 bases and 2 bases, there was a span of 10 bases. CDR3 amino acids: CASSSDKNYGYTF. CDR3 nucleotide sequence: TGTGCCAGCAGCTCGGACAAAAACTATGGCTACACCTTC.

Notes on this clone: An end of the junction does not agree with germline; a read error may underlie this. CDR3 residues: CATSDGTSASVF. CDR3 in DNA: TGTGCCACCAGTGATGGGACTAGCGCGAGCGTCTTC. The chain employs TRBV24-1 and TRBJ2-1; TRBD2 agrees at 10 bases. The germline gives CDR1 KGHDR, CDR2 SFDVKD. This CDR3 comprises 12 residues.

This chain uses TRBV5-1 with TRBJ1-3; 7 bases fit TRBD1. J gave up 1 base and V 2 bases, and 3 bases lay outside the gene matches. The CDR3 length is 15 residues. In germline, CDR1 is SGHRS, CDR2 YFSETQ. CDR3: CASSLTGVSGNTIYF. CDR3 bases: TGCGCCAGCAGCTTAACAGGGGTATCTGGAAACACCATATATTTT.

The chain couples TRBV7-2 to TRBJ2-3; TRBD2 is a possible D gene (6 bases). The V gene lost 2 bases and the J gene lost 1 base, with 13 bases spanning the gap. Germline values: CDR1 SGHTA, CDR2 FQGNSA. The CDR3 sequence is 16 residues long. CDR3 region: CASSLRSGVGTDTQYF. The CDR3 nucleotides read TGTGCCAGCAGCTTACGGTCGGGAGTTGGCACAGATACGCAGTATTTT.

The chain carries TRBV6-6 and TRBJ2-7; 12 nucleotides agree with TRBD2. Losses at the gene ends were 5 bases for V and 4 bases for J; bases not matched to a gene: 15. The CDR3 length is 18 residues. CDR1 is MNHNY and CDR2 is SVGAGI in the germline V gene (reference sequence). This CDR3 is CASSPGLAGTSSVYEQYF. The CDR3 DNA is TGTGCCAGCAGTCCTGGACTAGCGGGAACATCATCCGTATACGAGCAGTACTTC.

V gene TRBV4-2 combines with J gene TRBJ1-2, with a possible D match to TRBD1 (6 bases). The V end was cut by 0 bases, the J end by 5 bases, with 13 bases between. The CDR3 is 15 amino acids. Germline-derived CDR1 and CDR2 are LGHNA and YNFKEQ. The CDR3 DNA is TGTGCCAGCAGCCAAGAAGGGACAATCACATATGGCTACACCTTC. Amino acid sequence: CASSQEGTITYGYTF.

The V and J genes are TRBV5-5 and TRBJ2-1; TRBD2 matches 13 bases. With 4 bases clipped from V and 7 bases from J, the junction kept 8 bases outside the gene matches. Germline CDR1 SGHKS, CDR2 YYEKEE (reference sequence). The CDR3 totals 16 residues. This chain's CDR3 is CASSRKLAGGGNEQFF. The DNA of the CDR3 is TGTGCCAGCAGCCGAAAACTAGCGGGAGGGGGGAATGAGCAGTTCTTC.

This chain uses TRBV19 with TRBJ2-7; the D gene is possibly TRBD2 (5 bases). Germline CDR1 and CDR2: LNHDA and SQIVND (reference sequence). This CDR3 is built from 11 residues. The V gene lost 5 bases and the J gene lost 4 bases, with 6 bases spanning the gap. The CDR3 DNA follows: TGTGCCAGTAGTCGAGGGTACGAGCAGTACTTC. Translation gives CASSRGYEQYF.

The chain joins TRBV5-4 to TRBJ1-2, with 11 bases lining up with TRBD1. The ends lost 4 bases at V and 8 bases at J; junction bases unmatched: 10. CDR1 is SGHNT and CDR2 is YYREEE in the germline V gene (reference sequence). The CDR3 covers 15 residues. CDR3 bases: TGTGCCAGCAGCCCACCAGGACAGGGGGCCGAGGGCTACACCTTC. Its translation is CASSPPGQGAEGYTF.

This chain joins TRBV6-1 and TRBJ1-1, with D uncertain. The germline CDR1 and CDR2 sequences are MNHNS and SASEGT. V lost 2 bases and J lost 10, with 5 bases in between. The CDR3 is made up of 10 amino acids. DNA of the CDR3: TGTGCCAGCAGTGAATTCAGAGCTTTCTTT. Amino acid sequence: CASSEFRAFF.

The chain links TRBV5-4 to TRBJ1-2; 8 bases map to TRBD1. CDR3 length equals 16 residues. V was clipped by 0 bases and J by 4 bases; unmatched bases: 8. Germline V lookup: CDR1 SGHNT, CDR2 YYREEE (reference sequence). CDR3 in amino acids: CASSLGQGASRYGYTF. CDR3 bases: TGTGCCAGCAGCTTGGGGCAGGGGGCGAGTCGCTATGGCTACACCTTC.

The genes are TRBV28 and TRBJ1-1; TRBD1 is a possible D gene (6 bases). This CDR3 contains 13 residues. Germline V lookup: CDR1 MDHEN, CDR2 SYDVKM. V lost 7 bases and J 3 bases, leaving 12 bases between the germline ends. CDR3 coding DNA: TGTGCCAGCACCCCAGGACAGTACACTGAAGCTTTCTTT. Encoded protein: CASTPGQYTEAFF.

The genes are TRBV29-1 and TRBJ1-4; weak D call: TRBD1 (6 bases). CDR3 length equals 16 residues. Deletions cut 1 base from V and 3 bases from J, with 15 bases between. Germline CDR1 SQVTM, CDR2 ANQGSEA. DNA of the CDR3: TGCAGCGTTGAAGGCCAAGGCGAGGGGGCTAATGAAAAACTGTTTTTT. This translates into CSVEGQGEGANEKLFF.

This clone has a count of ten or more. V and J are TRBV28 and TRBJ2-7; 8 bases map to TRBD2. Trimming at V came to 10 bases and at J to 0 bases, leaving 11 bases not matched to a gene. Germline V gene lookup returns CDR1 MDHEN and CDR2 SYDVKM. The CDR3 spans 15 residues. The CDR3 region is CAILTPGLDSYEQYF. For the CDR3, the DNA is TGTGCCATCCTTACGCCGGGACTAGACTCCTACGAGCAGTACTTC.

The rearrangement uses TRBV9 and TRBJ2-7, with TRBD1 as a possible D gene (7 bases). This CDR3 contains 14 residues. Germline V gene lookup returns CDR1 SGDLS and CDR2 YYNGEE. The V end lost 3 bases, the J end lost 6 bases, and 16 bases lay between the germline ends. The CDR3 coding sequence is TGTGCCAGCAGCGCCTCCGGGACAGCGGGCGAGCAGTACTTC. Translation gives CASSASGTAGEQYF.